This T cell receptor (beta chain) originates from a study of OX40 agonist ivuxolimab in advanced cancers. Looking at the study overall: Every 2 weeks, patients received ivuxolimab intravenously, dosed at 0.01 to 10 mg/kg. Prior anti-PD-1, anti-PD-L1 or anti-CTLA-4 therapy did not bar entry, and more than 35% had some.

TCRdb's table, derived via immunoSEQ multiplex PCR, lists solely in-frame clones and lacks some. The sample has tens of thousands of clones, about 91% seen once. Findings and caveats of the study: The expanded peripheral T cells' antigen specificity was not determined. Clonal expansion from baseline to week 6 occurred in both CD4+ and CD8+ T cells.

Turning to this clone: Its cognate antigen is unknown.

Trimming stripped 3 bases from V and 8 bases from J, with 15 bases between. Germline CDR1 and CDR2: SGDLS and YYNGEE. The length of the CDR3 is 14 residues. The specimen comprised CD4+ or CD8+ T cells sorted from blood, sampled in a trial of the OX40 agonist ivuxolimab. This sequence joins TRBV9 and TRBJ2-1; D is uncertain. The source is an adult with an advanced solid tumor such as melanoma, head and neck, liver or kidney cancer. In nucleotides, the CDR3 is TGTGCCAGCAGCGGCGGCAACGACCGGGATGAGCAGTTCTTC. Translated, it gives CASSGGNDRDEQFF. Based on the CDR3 plus reference TRBV9 and TRBJ2-1, the full variable domain is DSGVTQTPKHLITATGQRVTLRCSPRSGDLSVYWYQQSLDQGLQFLIQYYNGEERAKGNILERFSAQQFPDLHSELNLSSLELGDSALYFCASSGGNDRDEQFFGPGTRLTVL.